Below, 23 T cell receptor beta chains from the same sample are listed, as sequenced in a study of glioma-infiltrating T cells (dated by TCRdb to 2016 to 2018). The sequencer was an Illumina MiSeq. The iRepertoire nested amplicon-rescue multiplex PCR (arm-PCR) platform was used to amplify TCR alpha and beta CDR3 regions from RNA. TCRdb passed the public sequencing reads through fastp at Q25 and MiXCR, retaining productive beta sequences. Each CDR3 protein appears once, grouped with its most common genes and DNA. Recorded for this sample are a few hundred thousand distinct CDR3 sequences; 41% of them occurred a single time. Around 13% of the sample rests with the top ten. Sequenced sample: glioma tissue, nonneoplastic brain tissue, or PBMCs (not recorded which). Receptors originate from a human donor with low-grade glioma or glioblastoma, undergoing nonglioma brain surgery, or in good health (not recorded which).

The chain combines TRBV2 with TRBJ1-3; 10 nucleotides agree with TRBD1. The CDR3 spans 15 residues. The V gene's germline CDR1 is SNHLY and CDR2 FYNNEI. J gave up 4 bases and V 4 bases, and 4 bases lay outside the gene matches. CDR3 protein: CASSATGGRGNTIYF. CDR3 coding DNA: TGTGCCAGCAGTGCGACAGGGGGCAGGGGAAACACCATATATTTT.

The chain couples TRBV7-9 to TRBJ1-2; 7 nucleotides line up with TRBD1. The germline CDR1 and CDR2 sequences are SEHNR and FQNEAQ (reference sequence). Trimming at V came to 5 bases and at J to 4 bases, leaving 7 bases not matched to a gene. This CDR3 is 14 amino acids long. CDR3 in amino acids: CASSKGQLLYGYTF. The CDR3 region has the DNA TGTGCCAGCAGCAAGGGACAGCTACTCTATGGCTACACCTTC.

The gene calls are TRBV2 and TRBJ1-1; 10 bases fit TRBD1. Germline lookup yields CDR1 SNHLY and CDR2 FYNNEI. Germline trimming cut 3 bases from V and 8 bases from J; bases unmatched to any gene: 6. The CDR3 runs 14 residues. The CDR3 DNA reads as TGTGCCAGCAGTGACGGACAGGGGGGCGACGAAGCTTTCTTT. The encoded protein is CASSDGQGGDEAFF.

This clonotype was found a few times. V and J are TRBV28 and TRBJ2-3; 7 nucleotides match TRBD1. Trimming took 6 bases from V and 11 from J; bases not matched to a gene: 20. The CDR3 spans 16 residues. Germline CDR1 MDHEN, CDR2 SYDVKM. The CDR3 nucleotides read TGTGCCAGCAGGGCAACAGGGGACCGACCTCTTGGGGGGCAGTATTTT. It codes for CASRATGDRPLGGQYF.

In this sample, this clonotype turned up a few times. The chain uses TRBV4-1 and TRBJ2-1, with TRBD1 matching 8 bases. V lost 3 bases to trimming and J lost 4 bases; unmatched junction nucleotides: 2. Germline V gene lookup returns CDR1 MGHRA and CDR2 YSYEKL. This CDR3 has 14 amino acids. The CDR3 sequence: CASSHNRGYNEQFF. In nucleotides, the CDR3 is TGCGCCAGCAGCCACAACAGGGGGTACAATGAGCAGTTCTTC.

The chain carries TRBV7-9 and TRBJ1-4; possibly TRBD1 for D (5 bases). From germline, CDR1 is SEHNR and CDR2 FQNEAQ (reference sequence). This CDR3 region has 13 residues. The V gene lost 6 bases and the J gene lost 7 bases, with 12 bases spanning the gap. The CDR3 bases are TGTGCCAGCAGTGTTCCGGGACGTGAAAAACTGTTTTTT. It specifies CASSVPGREKLFF.

The rearrangement uses TRBV12-3 or TRBV12-4 and TRBJ2-3; 10 bases are shared with TRBD2. V lost 3 bases and J lost 2; bases outside the gene matches: 2. This CDR3 is 15 amino acids long. This CDR3 reads CASSLGLAITDTQYF. CDR3 nucleotides: TGTGCCAGCAGTTTGGGACTAGCGATCACAGATACGCAGTATTTT.

This clonotype was counted a single time. DNA of the CDR3: TGCAGTGCGGCAGTCAGGAGGGGCGGGGACGAGCAGTACTTC. This sequence encodes CSAAVRRGGDEQYF. This chain connects TRBV20-1 to TRBJ2-7; D is possibly TRBD2 (6 bases). Between the trimmed V and J ends, which lost 6 bases and 5 bases, there was a span of 20 bases. Germline V gives CDR1 DFQATT, CDR2 SNEGSKA (reference sequence). The CDR3 sequence is 14 residues long.

The chain joins TRBV25-1 to TRBJ2-3, with D tentatively TRBD1 or TRBD2 (6 bases each). Germline values: CDR1 MGHDK, CDR2 SYGVNS. This CDR3 has 14 amino acids. Trimming took 3 bases from V and 5 from J, leaving 12 bases between them. This chain's CDR3 is CASSDPGAGDTQYF. For the CDR3, the DNA is TGTGCCAGCAGTGATCCGGGGGCCGGAGATACGCAGTATTTT.

This clonotype has just one count. A much larger clone lies a single base off, so this may be a read error. It is likely a read error, because the conserved phenylalanine at the end of the CDR3 is missing. The rearrangement joins TRBV6-2 or TRBV6-3 to TRBJ1-3; no definite D call. V was pared by 4 bases and J by 0 bases, with 19 bases between. CDR3 length: 18 residues. Germline values: CDR1 MNHEY, CDR2 SVGEGT. The CDR3 DNA sequence: TGTGCCAGCAGTTTATATCCCCCCGGGGTGTCCTCTGGAAACACCATATATCTT. Its protein product is CASSLYPPGVSSGNTIYL.

The chain is built from TRBV29-1 and TRBJ1-1; no definite D call. Trimming left V 6 bases short and J 5 bases short, with 13 bases between. Germline loops: CDR1 SQVTM, CDR2 ANQGSEA. The CDR3 extends over 12 amino acids. The CDR3: CSVFTLGTEAFF. The DNA of the CDR3 is TGCAGCGTCTTCACTCTAGGGACTGAAGCTTTCTTT.

Concerning this clonotype itself: With a much larger clone just one base away, this may be a read error. The rearrangement uses TRBV6-5 and TRBJ1-2; 9 nucleotides match TRBD1. Unmatched junction bases numbered 8, after V lost 10 bases and J lost 2 bases. Per the germline V gene, CDR1 is MNHEY and CDR2 is SVGAGI. The CDR3 is made up of 14 amino acids. The CDR3 is CATRTDRGNYGYTF. CDR3 in DNA: TGTGCCACCAGAACCGACAGGGGGAACTATGGCTACACCTTC.

This clonotype was picked up many times. This chain links TRBV27 with TRBJ2-1; 7 bases map to TRBD2. There are 16 residues in the CDR3. The V gene end was trimmed by 6 bases and the J gene end by 5 bases; junction bases not matched to a gene: 13. Germline CDR1 reads MNHEY; CDR2 reads SMNVEV (reference sequence). DNA for the CDR3: TGTGCCAGCAGCCTTCTATTGCGGGGGAGGAACAATGAGCAGTTCTTC. Amino acids: CASSLLLRGRNNEQFF.

This clonotype appeared a few times. V and J are TRBV10-3 and TRBJ2-4; maybe TRBD1 (6 bases). There are 14 residues in the CDR3. V dropped 5 bases and J dropped 6 bases, with 14 bases sitting between them. CDR1 and CDR2 (germline): ENHRY, SYGVKD. In nucleotides, the CDR3 is TGTGCCATCAGTTTACAGGGAATGGGAAACATTCAGTACTTC. Its protein is CAISLQGMGNIQYF.

This clonotype was detected a few times. The chain links TRBV20-1 to TRBJ2-1; 7 bases match TRBD1. Germline V lookup: CDR1 DFQATT, CDR2 SNEGSKA (reference sequence). The ends lost 6 bases at V and 0 bases at J; junction bases unmatched: 8. The CDR3 covers 15 residues. The CDR3 DNA follows: TGCAGTGCCACGGACGGGGACAGCTCCTACAATGAGCAGTTCTTC. Protein sequence: CSATDGDSSYNEQFF.

As concerns this clonotype: Being one base from a much bigger clone, this may be a read error. Lacking the conserved final phenylalanine or tryptophan, this CDR3 likely reflects a read error. The chain couples TRBV7-2 to TRBJ2-7; 7 bases fit TRBD1. The V segment lost 5 bases and the J segment 3 bases; nucleotides outside the gene matches: 7. This CDR3 is built from 14 residues. From germline, CDR1 is SGHTA and CDR2 FQGNSA. As DNA, the CDR3 is TGTGCCAGCAGCCCTAGGACAGGTCACTACGAGCAGTACTCC. Protein sequence: CASSPRTGHYEQYS.

This clonotype was counted at least ten times. The chain employs TRBV4-3 and TRBJ2-3; 7 bases fit TRBD2. Germline V gene lookup returns CDR1 LGHNA and CDR2 YSLEER. After removal of 0 bases from V and 6 bases from J, the junction contained 9 bases not matched to a gene. This CDR3 comprises 16 residues. This CDR3 reads CASSQERELRGDTQYF. The CDR3 nucleotides are TGCGCCAGCAGCCAAGAGCGGGAGTTGAGAGGCGATACGCAGTATTTT.

V usage is TRBV6-5 and J usage is TRBJ1-5; no clear D. Trimming took 8 bases from V and 1 from J, leaving 15 bases between them. Germline V gives CDR1 MNHEY, CDR2 SVGAGI. The length of the CDR3 is 15 residues. The CDR3 region is CASSPPGISNQPQHF. Here the CDR3 DNA reads TGTGCCAGCTCACCACCGGGCATAAGCAATCAGCCCCAGCATTTT.

This clonotype came up a few times. J is TRBJ2-1 and V is TRBV4-2, with D perhaps given as TRBD1 or TRBD2 (6 bases each). Trimming stripped 1 base from V and 7 bases from J, with 14 bases between. CDR1 LGHNA and CDR2 YNFKEQ come from the germline V gene. The CDR3 runs to 15 residues. The CDR3 reads CASSQVIGGLNEQFF. The CDR3 DNA reads TGTGCCAGCAGCCAAGTTATAGGGGGACTGAATGAGCAGTTCTTC.

This clonotype has more than one count but fewer than ten. The gene calls are TRBV7-2 and TRBJ1-6; D uncertain. Germline CDR1 reads SGHTA; CDR2 reads FQGNSA. Between the trimmed V and J ends, which lost 1 base and 10 bases, there was a span of 14 bases. The CDR3 length is 15 residues. CDR3 loop: CASSLDPPIGSPLHF. CDR3 nucleotides: TGTGCCAGCAGCTTAGATCCTCCTATTGGGTCACCCCTCCACTTT.

The genes are TRBV11-3 and TRBJ1-1, with D possibly TRBD1 on 5 matching bases. Germline CDR1 and CDR2: SGHNT and YENEEA. This CDR3 is built from 15 residues. Trimming removed 5 bases from V and 1 base from J, with 14 bases in between. Here the CDR3 reads CASSAKLGENTEAFF. Here the CDR3 DNA reads TGTGCCAGCAGCGCAAAGTTGGGGGAGAACACTGAAGCTTTCTTT.

This clonotype was recorded a few times. The chain employs TRBV29-1 and TRBJ2-6; D uncertain. Trimming pared 0 bases from V and 1 base from J, leaving 7 bases between. The CDR3 contains 15 residues. CDR1 SQVTM and CDR2 ANQGSEA come from the germline V gene. CDR3 loop: CSVEDMNSGANVLTF. CDR3 sequence (DNA): TGCAGCGTTGAAGATATGAATTCTGGGGCCAACGTCCTGACTTTC.

A remark on this clonotype: The junction does not match germline at one end; this may be a read error. The chain employs TRBV24-1 and TRBJ1-4; D not certain. This CDR3 has 15 amino acids. Germline assignment: CDR1 KGHDR and CDR2 SFDVKD. As DNA, the CDR3 is TGTGCCACCAGTGATTTTAGGGCAGCTAATGAAAAACCGTTTTTT. This encodes CATSDFRAANEKPFF.